Listed below are T cell receptor beta chains from one sample, sequenced in a study of T cells in Graves' hyperthyroidism and ophthalmopathy. A single record per CDR3 protein comes from TCRdb applying MiXCR to the multiplex PCR reads. Of 400,000 or so distinct CDR3 sequences in the sample, about 14% were seen once. The sample consisted of blood. The receptors were gathered from a woman aged 30 to 39 with Graves' ophthalmopathy. The CDR3 runs from the conserved cysteine through the conserved F or W. D genes are given only for firm matches. Size is omitted from some rows. Given values are once, few, many or a class for expanded clones.

d_call j_call v_call clone_size cdr3_aa cdr3_nt
NA TRBJ1-6 TRBV6-4 few CASSRQYNSPLHF TGTGCCAGCAGCCGACAGTACAATTCACCCCTCCACTTT
TRBD1 TRBJ2-7 TRBV28 few CASSFNVGQGLRYEQYF TGTGCCAGCAGTTTCAACGTCGGACAGGGCTTGAGGTACGAGCAGTACTTC
TRBD2 TRBJ2-5 TRBV12-3/TRBV12-4 many CASRTSGGAETQYF TGTGCCAGCCGGACTAGCGGGGGGGCGGAGACCCAGTACTTC
NA TRBJ2-7 TRBV29-1 many CSVEVGRGYEQYF TGCAGCGTTGAAGTTGGTCGGGGATACGAGCAGTACTTC
NA TRBJ2-7 TRBV20-1 many CSAIESARGKYEQYF TGCAGTGCTATAGAGTCGGCCAGGGGCAAATACGAGCAGTACTTC
NA TRBJ2-5 TRBV7-9 NA CASSLYSPENQETQYF TGTGCCAGCAGCTTATACAGCCCGGAGAACCAAGAGACCCAGTACTTC
NA TRBJ1-1 TRBV7-8 many CASRLLGGGNTEAFF TGTGCCAGCAGATTATTAGGGGGGGGGAACACTGAAGCTTTCTTT
NA TRBJ1-1 TRBV19 many CASSNLLEGRDTEAFF TGTGCCAGTAGTAACCTACTGGAGGGTAGAGACACTGAAGCTTTCTTT
TRBD1 TRBJ2-3 TRBV20-1 many CSASRLTGDVNTQYF TGCAGTGCTAGTCGCTTGACAGGGGACGTAAATACGCAGTATTTT
TRBD2 TRBJ2-7 TRBV28 many CASLLVGGTYEQYF TGTGCCAGCCTCCTTGTGGGGGGGACCTACGAGCAGTACTTC
NA TRBJ2-7 TRBV5-6 NA CASSTGESGFEQYF TGTGCCAGCAGCACGGGCGAATCAGGGTTCGAGCAGTACTTC
NA TRBJ2-3 TRBV19 many CASRPWGTEVTDTQYF TGTGCCAGTAGGCCGTGGGGAACAGAAGTGACAGATACGCAGTATTTT
TRBD1 TRBJ2-7 TRBV27 NA CASSEIGGQGEAEQYF TGTGCCAGCAGTGAAATTGGGGGACAGGGGGAAGCCGAGCAGTACTTC
TRBD1 TRBJ1-1 TRBV7-9 NA CASRKGAVQASRTEAFF TGTGCCAGCAGGAAGGGGGCCGTACAGGCATCTCGGACTGAAGCTTTCTTT
NA TRBJ1-5 TRBV2 many CASKTGYSNQPQHF TGTGCCAGCAAAACTGGGTATAGCAATCAGCCCCAGCATTTT
NA TRBJ1-1 TRBV19 many CASQRAGGVNTEAFF TGTGCCAGTCAACGCGCCGGGGGGGTGAACACTGAAGCTTTCTTT
NA TRBJ2-5 TRBV28 many CASTGTSLTETQYF TGTGCCAGCACCGGGACATCATTAACGGAGACCCAGTACTTC
NA TRBJ1-4 TRBV4-2 many CASSQQRGEKLFF TGTGCCAGCAGCCAACAAAGGGGTGAAAAACTGTTTTTT
NA TRBJ2-5 TRBV13 NA CASSPRTEETQYF TGTGCCAGCAGCCCGAGGACAGAAGAGACCCAGTACTTC
TRBD1 TRBJ2-7 TRBV7-6 many CASSTRQGAYEQYF TGTGCCAGCAGCACCCGACAGGGGGCCTACGAGCAGTACTTC
TRBD1 TRBJ1-5 TRBV28 NA CASSSYGTGGSLNQPQHF TGTGCCAGCAGTTCATACGGGACAGGGGGTTCTCTTAATCAGCCCCAGCATTTT
NA TRBJ2-7 TRBV6-1 many CASSRPVRASYEQYF TGTGCCAGCAGTCGCCCTGTCAGAGCCTCCTACGAGCAGTACTTC
NA TRBJ1-2 TRBV29-1 few CSVAGVSSGYTF TGCAGCGTTGCGGGGGTATCGAGCGGCTACACCTTC
TRBD1 TRBJ1-1 TRBV6-2/TRBV6-3 many CASLGQGETEAFF TGTGCCAGCCTAGGACAGGGAGAGACTGAAGCTTTCTTT
NA TRBJ1-5 TRBV6-1 many CASSESEGNQPQHF TGTGCCAGCAGTGAATCTGAGGGGAATCAGCCCCAGCATTTT
TRBD1 TRBJ2-5 TRBV20-1 many CSAPTGQGRPYF TGCAGTGCTCCCACGGGACAGGGGAGACCGTACTTC
TRBD1 TRBJ1-5 TRBV15 few CATSRARQGVYSNQPQHF TGTGCCACCAGCAGAGCCCGACAGGGGGTCTATAGCAATCAGCCCCAGCATTTT
TRBD1 TRBJ1-3 TRBV12-3/TRBV12-4 few CASSFATGAYSGNTIYF TGTGCCAGCAGTTTCGCGACAGGGGCCTACTCTGGAAACACCATATATTTT
TRBD1 TRBJ1-1 TRBV18 many CASSLRQGNLNTEAFF TGTGCCAGCTCACTACGACAGGGAAATTTGAACACTGAAGCTTTCTTT